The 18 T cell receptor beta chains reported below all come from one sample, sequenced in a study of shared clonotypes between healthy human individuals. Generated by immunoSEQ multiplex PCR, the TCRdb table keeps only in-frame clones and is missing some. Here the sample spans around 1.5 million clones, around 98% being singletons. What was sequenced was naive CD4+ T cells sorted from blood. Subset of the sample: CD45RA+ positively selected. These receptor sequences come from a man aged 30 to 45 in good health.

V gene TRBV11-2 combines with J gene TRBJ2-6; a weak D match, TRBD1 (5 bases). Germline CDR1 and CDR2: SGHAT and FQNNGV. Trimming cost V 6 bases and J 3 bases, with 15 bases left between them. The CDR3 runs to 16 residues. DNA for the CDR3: TGTGCCAGCAGTTATTTACCAGGGTTTGGGGCCAACGTCCTGACTTTC. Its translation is CASSYLPGFGANVLTF.

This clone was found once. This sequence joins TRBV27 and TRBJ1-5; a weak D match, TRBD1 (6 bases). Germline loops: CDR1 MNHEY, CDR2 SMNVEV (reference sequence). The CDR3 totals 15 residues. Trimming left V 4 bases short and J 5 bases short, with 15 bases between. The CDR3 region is CASSSFRQDHQPQHF. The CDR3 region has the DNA TGTGCCAGCAGTTCGTTTAGACAGGACCATCAGCCCCAGCATTTT.

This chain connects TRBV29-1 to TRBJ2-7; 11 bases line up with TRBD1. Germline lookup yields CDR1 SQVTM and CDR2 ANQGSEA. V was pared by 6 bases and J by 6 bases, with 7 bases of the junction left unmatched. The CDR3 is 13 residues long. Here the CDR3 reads CSVKGQGAFEQYF. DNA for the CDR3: TGCAGCGTAAAAGGACAGGGGGCGTTCGAGCAGTACTTC.

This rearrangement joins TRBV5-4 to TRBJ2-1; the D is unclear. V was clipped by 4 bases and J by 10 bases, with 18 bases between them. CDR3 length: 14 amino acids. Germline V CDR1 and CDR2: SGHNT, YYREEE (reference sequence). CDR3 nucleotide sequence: TGTGCCAGCAGCCGCGAGAGCGAAGGTGGGGAGCAGTTCTTC. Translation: CASSRESEGGEQFF.

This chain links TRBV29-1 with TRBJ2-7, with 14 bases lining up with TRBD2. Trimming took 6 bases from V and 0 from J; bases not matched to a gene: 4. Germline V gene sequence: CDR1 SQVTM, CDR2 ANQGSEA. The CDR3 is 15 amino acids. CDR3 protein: CSVTGTSGSSYEQYF. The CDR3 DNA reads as TGCAGCGTAACCGGGACTAGCGGGAGCTCCTACGAGCAGTACTTC.

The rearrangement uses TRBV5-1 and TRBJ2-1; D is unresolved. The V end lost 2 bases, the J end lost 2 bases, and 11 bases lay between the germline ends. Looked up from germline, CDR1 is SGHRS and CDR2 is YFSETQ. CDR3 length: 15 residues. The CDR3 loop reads CASSFGSGTYNEQFF. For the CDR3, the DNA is TGCGCCAGCAGCTTCGGCTCAGGAACCTACAATGAGCAGTTCTTC.

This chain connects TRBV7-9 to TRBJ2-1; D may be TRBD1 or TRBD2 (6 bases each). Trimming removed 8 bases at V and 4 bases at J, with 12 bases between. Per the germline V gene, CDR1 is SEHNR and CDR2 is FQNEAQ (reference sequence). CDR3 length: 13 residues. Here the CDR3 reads CASLRGEYNEQFF. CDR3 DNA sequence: TGTGCCAGCCTAAGGGGGGAATACAATGAGCAGTTCTTC.

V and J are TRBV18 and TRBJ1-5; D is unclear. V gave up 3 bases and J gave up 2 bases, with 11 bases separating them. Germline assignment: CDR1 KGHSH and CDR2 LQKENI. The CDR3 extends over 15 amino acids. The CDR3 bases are TGTGCCAGCTCACCTGACGGGCTTGGCAATCAGCCCCAGCATTTT. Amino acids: CASSPDGLGNQPQHF.

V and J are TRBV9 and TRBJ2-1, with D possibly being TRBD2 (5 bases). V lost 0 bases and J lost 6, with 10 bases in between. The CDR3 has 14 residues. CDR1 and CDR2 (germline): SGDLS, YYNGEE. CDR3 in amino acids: CASSVVAIGNEQFF. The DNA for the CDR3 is TGTGCCAGCAGCGTAGTAGCGATCGGCAATGAGCAGTTCTTC.

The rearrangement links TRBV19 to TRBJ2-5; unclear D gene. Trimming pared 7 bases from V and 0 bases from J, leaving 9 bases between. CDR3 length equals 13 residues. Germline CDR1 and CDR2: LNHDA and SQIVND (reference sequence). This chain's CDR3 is CASTRAHQETQYF. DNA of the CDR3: TGTGCCAGTACCCGGGCTCACCAAGAGACCCAGTACTTC.

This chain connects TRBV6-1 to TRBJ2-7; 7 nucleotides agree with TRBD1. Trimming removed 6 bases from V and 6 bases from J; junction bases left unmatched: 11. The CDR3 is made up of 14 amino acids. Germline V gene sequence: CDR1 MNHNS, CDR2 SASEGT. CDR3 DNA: TGTGCCAGCAGGACTCCGGGACAGTTGCGCGAGCAGTACTTC. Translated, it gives CASRTPGQLREQYF.

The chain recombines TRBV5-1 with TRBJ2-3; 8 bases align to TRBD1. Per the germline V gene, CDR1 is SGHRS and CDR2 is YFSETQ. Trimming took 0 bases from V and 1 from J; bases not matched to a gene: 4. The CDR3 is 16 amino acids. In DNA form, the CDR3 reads TGCGCCAGCAGCTTGGCCCTACAGGGGGGCACAGATACGCAGTATTTT. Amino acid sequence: CASSLALQGGTDTQYF.

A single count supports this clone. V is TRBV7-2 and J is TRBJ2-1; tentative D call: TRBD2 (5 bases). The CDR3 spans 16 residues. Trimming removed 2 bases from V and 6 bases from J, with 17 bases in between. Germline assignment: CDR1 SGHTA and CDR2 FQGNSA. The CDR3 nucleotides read TGTGCCAGCAGCTTATCGCGTCTAGCTGCTCTCAATGAGCAGTTCTTC. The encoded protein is CASSLSRLAALNEQFF.

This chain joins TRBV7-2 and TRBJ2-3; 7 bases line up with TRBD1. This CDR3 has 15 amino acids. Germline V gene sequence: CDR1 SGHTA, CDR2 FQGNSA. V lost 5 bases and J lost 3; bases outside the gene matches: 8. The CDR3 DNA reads TGTGCCAGCAGCAAATTGAGGGGGCAGACAGATACGCAGTATTTT. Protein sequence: CASSKLRGQTDTQYF.

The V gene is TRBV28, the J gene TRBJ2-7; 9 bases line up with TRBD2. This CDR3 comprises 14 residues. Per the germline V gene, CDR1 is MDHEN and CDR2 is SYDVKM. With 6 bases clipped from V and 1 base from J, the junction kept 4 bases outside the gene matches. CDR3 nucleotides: TGTGCCAGCAGATTCCTAGCGGGGTCCTACGAGCAGTACTTC. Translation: CASRFLAGSYEQYF.

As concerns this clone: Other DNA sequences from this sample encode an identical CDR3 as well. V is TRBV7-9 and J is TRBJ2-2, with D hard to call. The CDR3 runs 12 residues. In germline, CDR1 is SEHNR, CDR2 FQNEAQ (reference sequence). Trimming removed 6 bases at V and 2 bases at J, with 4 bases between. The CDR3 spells CASSLNTGELFF. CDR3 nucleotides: TGTGCCAGCAGTTTAAACACCGGGGAGCTGTTTTTT.

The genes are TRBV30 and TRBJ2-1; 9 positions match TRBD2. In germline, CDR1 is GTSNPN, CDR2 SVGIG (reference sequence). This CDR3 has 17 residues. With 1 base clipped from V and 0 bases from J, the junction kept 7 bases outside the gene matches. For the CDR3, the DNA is TGTGCCTGGAGTGCGACTCGGACTAGCGACTCCTACAATGAGCAGTTCTTC. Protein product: CAWSATRTSDSYNEQFF.

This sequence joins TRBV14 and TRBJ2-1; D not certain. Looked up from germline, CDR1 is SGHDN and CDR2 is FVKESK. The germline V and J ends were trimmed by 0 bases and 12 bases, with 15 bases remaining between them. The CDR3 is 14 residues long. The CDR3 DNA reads TGTGCCAGCAGCCAAGATCTGTCCCGGAAAGCGCAGTTCTTC. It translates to CASSQDLSRKAQFF.